One sample yielded the 14 T cell receptor beta chains listed below, sequenced in a study of T cells in localized non-small cell lung cancer (TCRdb year 2020). Preparation of the library involved the immunoSEQ multiplex PCR assay. TCRdb re-hosts the immuneACCESS table, in-frame sequences only. Its copies lack some clones; in the studies checked, an unresolved V gene accounts for under half of them, and the cause for the rest is not known. Present in this sample are approximately 54,000 clones, around 83% of which were seen just once. The top ten hold just under 20% of the sample. Sequenced material: peripheral blood, taken before any cancer treatment. The receptors originated from a female donor of 60 years or more with stage II squamous cell lung carcinoma.

As to this clone: In the same sample, other DNA sequences code for this CDR3. J is TRBJ1-1 and V is TRBV11-2, with D unclear. The germline V gene has CDR1 SGHAT and CDR2 FQNNGV. The V end was cut by 2 bases, the J end by 4 bases, with 5 bases between. The CDR3 length is 12 residues. The CDR3 DNA follows: TGTGCCAGCAGCTTAATCGGCACTGAAGCTTTCTTT. Translated, it gives CASSLIGTEAFF.

In this sample, this clone turned up a few times. The chain couples TRBV4-2 to TRBJ1-2; TRBD1 agrees at 8 bases. The CDR3 consists of 15 residues. V shed 0 bases and J 7 bases; nucleotides not matched to a gene: 7. CDR1 is LGHNA and CDR2 is YNFKEQ in the germline V gene. This CDR3 is CASSQDPRQGPGYTF. CDR3 coding DNA: TGTGCCAGCAGCCAAGATCCGAGACAGGGGCCTGGCTACACCTTC.

The chain is built from TRBV21-1 and TRBJ2-6; TRBD2, the D gene given by the table, was not confirmed from the DNA. TRBV21-1 is marked as a pseudogene. The CDR3 spans 14 residues. In DNA, the CDR3 is TGTGCCAGCAGCAAAACTGATAACGGGGACGTCCTGACTTTC. It yields the protein CASSKTDNGDVLTF.

This clone has more than one count but fewer than ten. The junction shows a germline mismatch at one end, possibly a read error. The rearrangement joins TRBV7-7 to TRBJ1-5, with TRBD1 identical over 8 bases. This CDR3 is 17 amino acids long. Germline CDR1 is SSHAT and CDR2 is FNYEAQ (reference sequence). The CDR3 is CASSWVKRDRRKQPQHF. DNA of the CDR3: TGTGCTAGCAGCTGGGTAAAACGGGACAGGAGAAAGCAGCCCCAGCATTTT. Combining the CDR3 with reference TRBV7-7 and TRBJ1-5 gives the whole variable domain GAGVSQSPRYKVTKRGQDVTLRCDPISSHATLYWYQQALGQGPEFLTYFNYEAQPDKSGLPSDRFSAERPEGSISTLTIQRTEQRDSAMYRCASSWVKRDRRKQPQHFGDGTRLSIL.

This rearrangement joins TRBV9 to TRBJ1-5; no firm D call. V dropped 0 bases and J dropped 0 bases, with 7 bases sitting between them. The CDR3 extends over 15 amino acids. The germline V gene has CDR1 SGDLS and CDR2 YYNGEE. The CDR3 protein is CASSVEPDSNQPQHF. The DNA for the CDR3 is TGTGCCAGCAGCGTAGAGCCGGATAGCAATCAGCCCCAGCATTTT.

The CDR3 nucleotides are TGCGCCAGCAGCTTGGTTCCGAACACTGAAGCTTTCTTT. This codes for CASSLVPNTEAFF. The chain uses TRBV5-1 and TRBJ1-1; D unclear. The V gene's germline CDR1 is SGHRS and CDR2 YFSETQ. This CDR3 is built from 13 residues. V dropped 0 bases and J dropped 1 base, with 4 bases sitting between them.

This sequence joins TRBV7-2 and TRBJ2-5, with D uncertain. Germline CDR1 and CDR2: SGHTA and FQGNSA. The CDR3 spans 11 residues. The germline V and J ends were trimmed by 3 bases and 3 bases, with 2 bases remaining between them. CDR3 amino acids: CASSLKETQYF. CDR3 bases: TGTGCCAGCAGCTTGAAAGAGACCCAGTACTTC.

The gene calls are TRBV7-8 and TRBJ2-7; D unresolved. Germline V gives CDR1 SGHVS, CDR2 FQNEAQ. The CDR3 contains 13 residues. The V and J ends lost 3 bases and 0 bases respectively, with 6 bases between them. CDR3 protein: CASSFAGSYEQYF. The CDR3 bases are TGTGCCAGCAGCTTCGCAGGCTCCTACGAGCAGTACTTC.

V is TRBV11-2 and J is TRBJ1-2, with 8 bases fitting TRBD1. CDR1 is SGHAT, CDR2 FQNNGV, per germline. This CDR3 region has 13 residues. With 6 bases clipped from V and 7 bases from J, the junction kept 7 bases outside the gene matches. CDR3 DNA sequence: TGTGCCAGCAGGTCTCAGGGGGCTGGTGGCTACACCTTC. It encodes CASRSQGAGGYTF. Looking up the rest from reference TRBV11-2 and TRBJ1-2 gives the full variable domain: EAGVAQSPRYKIIEKRQSVAFWCNPISGHATLYWYQQILGQGPKLLIQFQNNGVVDDSQLPKDRFSAERLKGVDSTLKIQPAKLEDSAVYLCASRSQGAGGYTFGSGTRLTVV.

V gene TRBV5-1 combines with J gene TRBJ2-5, with no clear D. This CDR3 has 11 residues. Germline V gene sequence: CDR1 SGHRS, CDR2 YFSETQ. Between the trimmed V and J ends, which lost 3 bases and 1 base, there was a span of 1 base. CDR3 coding DNA: TGCGCCAGCAGCTCCCAAGAGACCCAGTACTTC. Translation: CASSSQETQYF.

The rearrangement uses TRBV10-3 and TRBJ2-3; either TRBD1 or TRBD2 may supply D (5 bases each). The CDR3 sequence is 15 residues long. CDR1 is ENHRY, CDR2 SYGVKD, per germline. With 3 bases removed from V and 0 bases from J, the gap between germline ends came to 10 bases. The CDR3 nucleotides are TGTGCCATCAGTGACGTTGGGGGAAGCACAGATACGCAGTATTTT. Its protein product is CAISDVGGSTDTQYF.

In its sample, this clone was seen once. The chain employs TRBV11-2 and TRBJ2-7; D gene unclear. The CDR3 sequence is 14 residues long. The V end lost 2 bases, the J end lost 0 bases, and 8 bases lay between the germline ends. Germline CDR1 is SGHAT and CDR2 is FQNNGV. CDR3 in amino acids: CASSLMATSYEQYF. In nucleotides, the CDR3 is TGTGCCAGCAGCTTAATGGCCACCTCCTACGAGCAGTACTTC.

The chain links TRBV7-2 to TRBJ1-1; no clear D gene. CDR1 SGHTA and CDR2 FQGNSA come from the germline V gene. V lost 3 bases, J lost 8 bases, and 7 bases lay in between. The CDR3 is 11 residues long. The CDR3 DNA is TGTGCCAGCAGCTTTTACGCAGAAGCTTTCTTT. Translated, it gives CASSFYAEAFF. Looking up the rest from reference TRBV7-2 and TRBJ1-1 gives the full variable domain: GAGVSQSPSNKVTEKGKDVELRCDPISGHTALYWYRQSLGQGLEFLIYFQGNSAPDKSGLPSDRFSAERTGGSVSTLTIQRTQQEDSAVYLCASSFYAEAFFGQGTRLTVV.

CDR3 amino acids: CASSVVAGLNEQFF. The CDR3 DNA is TGTGCCAGCAGCGTAGTGGCCGGCCTCAATGAGCAGTTCTTC. This rearrangement joins TRBV9 to TRBJ2-1; D call uncertain. Looked up from germline, CDR1 is SGDLS and CDR2 is YYNGEE. There are 14 residues in the CDR3. V was cut by 0 bases and J by 6 bases, with 10 bases left in between.